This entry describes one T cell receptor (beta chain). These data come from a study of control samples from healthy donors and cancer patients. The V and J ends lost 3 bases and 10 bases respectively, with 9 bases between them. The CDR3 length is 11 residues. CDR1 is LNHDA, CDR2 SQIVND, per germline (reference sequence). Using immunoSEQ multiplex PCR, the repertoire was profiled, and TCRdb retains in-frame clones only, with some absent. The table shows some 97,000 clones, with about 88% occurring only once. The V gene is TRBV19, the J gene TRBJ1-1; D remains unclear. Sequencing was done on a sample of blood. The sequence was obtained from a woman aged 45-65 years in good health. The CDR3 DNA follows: TGTGCCAGTAGTATGGAGGGTGGAGCTTTCTTT. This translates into CASSMEGGAFF.